A single sample is the source of the 18 T cell receptor beta chains below, sequenced in a study of shared clonotypes between healthy human individuals. Using immunoSEQ multiplex PCR, the repertoire was profiled, and TCRdb retains in-frame clones only, with some absent. The table shows about 2.4 million clones, with approximately 93% occurring only once. Sequencing used naive CD4+ T cells from PBMCs. Indicated subset: CD45RA+ positively selected. Receptors originate from a man younger than 30 in good health. Some clones in this sample may be carry-over from other donors' samples.

Here the CDR3 reads CASSLAWGGAVDTQYF. The CDR3 bases are TGTGCCAGCAGCTTGGCCTGGGGCGGGGCTGTGGATACGCAGTATTTT. The chain uses TRBV5-6 and TRBJ2-3, with D possibly TRBD2 on 6 matching bases. In germline, CDR1 is SGHDT, CDR2 YYEEEE. The CDR3 is made up of 16 amino acids. V lost 0 bases to trimming and J lost 6 bases, with 17 bases between them.

J is TRBJ2-7 and V is TRBV7-2; 10 nucleotides agree with TRBD2. CDR1 is SGHTA, CDR2 FQGNSA, per germline. The V segment lost 5 bases and the J segment 6 bases; nucleotides outside the gene matches: 7. The CDR3 is 14 amino acids. The CDR3: CASSRLAGGSEQYF. CDR3 DNA sequence: TGTGCCAGCAGCAGATTAGCGGGAGGAAGCGAGCAGTACTTC.

V gene TRBV19 combines with J gene TRBJ1-1; a possible D gene is TRBD1 (5 bases). From germline, CDR1 is LNHDA and CDR2 SQIVND (reference sequence). This CDR3 spans 14 amino acids. V was cut by 7 bases and J by 6 bases, with 18 bases left in between. The CDR3 here is CASNSLPRASEAFF. The DNA for the CDR3 is TGTGCCAGTAACTCTCTCCCCAGGGCATCTGAAGCTTTCTTT.

This CDR3 reads CARNWKNNYEQYF. DNA of the CDR3: TGTGCCAGAAATTGGAAAAACAACTACGAGCAGTACTTC. The chain couples TRBV5-3 to TRBJ2-7; D unresolved. TRBV5-3 is designated an ORF whose function remains uncertain. V lost 6 bases to trimming and J lost 3 bases, with 13 bases between them. This CDR3 has 13 residues.

The rearrangement uses TRBV4-2 and TRBJ2-7; TRBD1 matches 7 bases. CDR3 length: 15 amino acids. Germline assignment: CDR1 LGHNA and CDR2 YNFKEQ. J lost 3 bases, V lost 0 bases, and 5 bases had no gene match. The CDR3, as DNA: TGTGCCAGCAGCCAAGAAAGGACAGGACTCTACGAGCAGTACTTC. It specifies CASSQERTGLYEQYF.

This chain links TRBV4-1 with TRBJ2-5; the D gene is possibly TRBD2 (5 bases). The CDR3 runs to 14 residues. Germline CDR1 is MGHRA and CDR2 is YSYEKL. Between the trimmed V and J ends, which lost 0 bases and 5 bases, there was a span of 10 bases. CDR3 DNA: TGCGCCAGCAGCCAAGATGGGAGAAGGGAGACCCAGTACTTC. Translation: CASSQDGRRETQYF.

The chain links TRBV4-1 to TRBJ2-5, with a weak D call TRBD2 (6 bases). Near its end, the DNA agrees better with TRBJ2-7, so the J call may be wrong. This CDR3 comprises 14 residues. Germline V gene data show CDR1 as MGHRA and CDR2 as YSYEKL. CDR3 nucleotides: TGCGCCAGCAGCCCACCCGGGGGTCCCTACGAGCAGTACTTC. It encodes CASSPPGGPYEQYF.

This chain joins TRBV6-1 and TRBJ1-2; D remains unclear. Trimming pared 7 bases from V and 9 bases from J, leaving 18 bases between. Germline lookup yields CDR1 MNHNS and CDR2 SASEGT. This CDR3 has 13 residues. The CDR3 sequence is CASKPTPGPRYTF. CDR3 DNA: TGTGCCAGCAAACCTACGCCGGGCCCACGCTACACCTTC.

The chain has TRBV7-3 and TRBJ1-1; 10 nucleotides agree with TRBD1. The CDR3 totals 13 residues. The germline V gene has CDR1 SGHTA and CDR2 FQGTGA. With V trimmed by 5 bases and J by 11 bases, 8 bases remained unmatched. The CDR3 protein is CASSPGTGEVAFF. In nucleotides, the CDR3 is TGTGCCAGCAGCCCCGGGACAGGGGAAGTGGCTTTCTTT.

Comment on this clone: Other DNA sequences within the sample encode an identical CDR3. This chain uses TRBV6-4 with TRBJ2-3; D gene ambiguous. Germline loops: CDR1 MRHNA, CDR2 SNTAGT. This CDR3 spans 14 amino acids. The germline V and J ends were trimmed by 0 bases and 0 bases, with 4 bases remaining between them. The CDR3 is CASSDSGSTDTQYF. The CDR3 DNA sequence: TGTGCCAGCAGTGACTCCGGCAGCACAGATACGCAGTATTTT.

This clone is a singleton in its sample. This chain links TRBV7-5 with TRBJ1-1. TRBV7-5 is designated a pseudogene. CDR3 size: 15 residues. The CDR3 here is CARSFRGAINTEAFF. The CDR3 DNA reads as TGTGCCAGAAGCTTTAGAGGGGCAATTAACACTGAAGCTTTCTTT.

V is TRBV27 and J is TRBJ2-7; TRBD2 agrees at 8 bases. The CDR3 loop spans 14 amino acids. V gave up 4 bases and J gave up 1 base; unmatched junction bases: 3. In germline, CDR1 is MNHEY, CDR2 SMNVEV (reference sequence). CDR3 in DNA: TGTGCCAGCAGTTGGTCTAGCGGGTCCTACGAGCAGTACTTC. Its protein product is CASSWSSGSYEQYF.

V usage is TRBV25-1 and J usage is TRBJ2-1; no clear D. V lost 5 bases and J 0 bases, leaving 11 bases between the germline ends. Germline V gene lookup returns CDR1 MGHDK and CDR2 SYGVNS. The CDR3 length is 15 residues. The CDR3 DNA reads TGTGCCAGCAGTTTCATTCGGAGCTCCTACAATGAGCAGTTCTTC. This sequence encodes CASSFIRSSYNEQFF.

The chain has TRBV7-8 and TRBJ2-3, with D unresolved. Germline CDR1 and CDR2: SGHVS and FQNEAQ. Deletions cut 5 bases from V and 7 bases from J, with 13 bases between. There are 13 residues in the CDR3. The CDR3 nucleotides read TGTGCCAGCAGCACATCGGCTGTCTATACGCAGTATTTT. Translated, it gives CASSTSAVYTQYF.

The J gene is TRBJ1-2, the V gene TRBV28; D is unclear. The V end lost 6 bases, the J end lost 4 bases, and 12 bases lay between the germline ends. Germline-derived CDR1 and CDR2 are MDHEN and SYDVKM. This CDR3 comprises 13 residues. CDR3 residues: CASRPQEFYGYTF. The CDR3 nucleotides read TGTGCCAGCAGACCCCAGGAGTTCTATGGCTACACCTTC.

V gene TRBV19 combines with J gene TRBJ1-1; D possibly corresponds to TRBD1 (5 bases). V was shortened by 6 bases and J by 4 bases, with 12 bases between the two germline ends. The CDR3 loop spans 13 amino acids. The germline V gene encodes CDR1 LNHDA and CDR2 SQIVND (reference sequence). The chain's CDR3 is CASRNAGTTEAFF. The DNA for the CDR3 is TGTGCCAGTAGGAATGCAGGGACCACTGAAGCTTTCTTT.

The chain uses TRBV7-3 and TRBJ2-1; D remains unclear. The CDR3 is 15 residues long. From germline, CDR1 is SGHTA and CDR2 FQGTGA. V was pared by 3 bases and J by 0 bases, with 9 bases between. In DNA, the CDR3 is TGTGCCAGCAGCTTTCTAGGATCCTCCTACAATGAGCAGTTCTTC. As protein: CASSFLGSSYNEQFF.

CDR3 sequence: CASSWGSGAFSTDTQYF. The CDR3 DNA follows: TGTGCCAGCAGCTGGGGATCAGGGGCCTTTAGCACAGATACGCAGTATTTT. The V and J genes are TRBV7-9 and TRBJ2-3, with D perhaps matching TRBD1 (6 bases). CDR1 is SEHNR, CDR2 FQNEAQ, per germline (reference sequence). The CDR3 runs to 17 residues. V dropped 4 bases and J dropped 0 bases, with 17 bases sitting between them.